This T cell receptor beta chain is from a study of beta chain features in type 1 diabetes. The wider study: In age, gender and cell yields, patients were similar to healthy donors. Overall study results and limits: When VDJ junctions were examined, type 1 diabetes patients showed fewer insertions and more deletions. TCRB repertoires of naive, central memory and Treg cells appeared more similar among patients than among healthy donors.

This clone came up a few times. No antigen is known for it. Sequenced material consisted of expressed TCRB transcripts (all of the isolated RNA was reverse transcribed). Profiled with immunoSEQ multiplex PCR; TCRdb holds only in-frame clones, not every one. In the table there are approximately 150,000 clones, 9% to 10% of which are singletons. The authors took one heparinised blood draw, averaging approximately 120 mL, from each donor. Sequenced input: central memory CD4+ T cells from blood. The sequence came from a woman aged 40 to 55 in good health.

As DNA, the CDR3 is TGTGCCAGCAGTAAGGGACTAGCGGGGATCGTATATTTT. This encodes CASSKGLAGIVYF. The J gene is TRBJ2-3, the V gene TRBV27; 13 positions agree with TRBD2. Per the germline V gene, CDR1 is MNHEY and CDR2 is SMNVEV (reference sequence). V shed 5 bases, J shed 15 bases, and the junction held 8 bases outside the gene matches. CDR3 length: 13 residues.